The next 5 T cell receptor beta chains were all read from a single sample in a study of cytotoxic CD8 clonotypes in ibrutinib-treated CLL. The assay was immunoSEQ multiplex PCR, and TCRdb's table has in-frame clones only and misses some. The table has 150,000 to 200,000 clones, more than 65% seen once. Sequencing was performed on PBMCs, taken after 12 months of ibrutinib treatment. These receptors came from a human donor with chronic lymphocytic leukemia.

The chain uses TRBV6-1 and TRBJ2-7; possibly TRBD1 for D (5 bases). Trimming took 5 bases from V and 12 from J, leaving 23 bases between them. CDR3 length: 14 amino acids. Germline V gives CDR1 MNHNS, CDR2 SASEGT. CDR3 in DNA: TGTGCCAGCAGTACGCCCCAAGGGCCGACAGTTACGTACTTC. Encoded protein: CASSTPQGPTVTYF.

The chain links TRBV29-1 to TRBJ2-5; 7 nucleotides match TRBD2. J lost 5 bases, V lost 5 bases, and 2 bases had no gene match. The CDR3 runs 11 residues. Germline lookup yields CDR1 SQVTM and CDR2 ANQGSEA. The CDR3 loop reads CSVRDYETQYF. The CDR3 bases are TGCAGCGTTCGGGACTACGAGACCCAGTACTTC.

This chain joins TRBV7-6 and TRBJ1-3; D unclear. The CDR3 is 16 amino acids. Germline V gene sequence: CDR1 SGHVS, CDR2 FNYEAQ. Trimming left V 1 base short and J 0 bases short, with 10 bases between. CDR3 loop: CASSLGGQLSGNTIYF. Here the CDR3 DNA reads TGTGCCAGCAGCTTAGGCGGGCAGCTCTCTGGAAACACCATATATTTT.

The chain has TRBV28 and TRBJ2-6; 8 positions match TRBD1. The J segment lost 0 bases and the V segment lost 6 bases, leaving 10 bases of the junction unmatched. The CDR3 covers 18 residues. Germline V CDR1 and CDR2: MDHEN, SYDVKM. For the CDR3, the DNA is TGTGCCAGCAGCCCGGACAGGGACCCACTCTCTGGGGCCAACGTCCTGACTTTC. This codes for CASSPDRDPLSGANVLTF.

V usage is TRBV28 and J usage is TRBJ1-3; tentative D call: TRBD1 (5 bases). The germline CDR1 and CDR2 sequences are MDHEN and SYDVKM. Trimming stripped 7 bases from V and 4 bases from J, with 8 bases between. The CDR3 consists of 12 residues. CDR3 DNA sequence: TGTGCCAGCAATTCAGGGGGAAACACCATATATTTT. Protein: CASNSGGNTIYF.